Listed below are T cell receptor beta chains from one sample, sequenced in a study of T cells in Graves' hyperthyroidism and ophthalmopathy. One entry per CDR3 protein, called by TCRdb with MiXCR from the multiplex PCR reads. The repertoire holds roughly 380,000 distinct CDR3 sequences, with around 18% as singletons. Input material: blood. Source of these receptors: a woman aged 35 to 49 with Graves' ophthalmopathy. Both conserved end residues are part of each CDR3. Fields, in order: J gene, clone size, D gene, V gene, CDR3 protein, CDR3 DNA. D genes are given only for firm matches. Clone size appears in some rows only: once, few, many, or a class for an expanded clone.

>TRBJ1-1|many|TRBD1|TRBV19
CASRPWTGGNSEAFF
TGTGCCAGTAGGCCCTGGACAGGGGGAAACTCTGAAGCTTTCTTT
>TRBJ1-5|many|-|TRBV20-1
CSARGSGNSNQPQHF
TGCAGTGCTAGGGGGTCAGGCAATAGCAATCAGCCCCAGCATTTT
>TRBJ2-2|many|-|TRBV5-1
CASSQTNTGELFF
TGCGCCAGCAGCCAAACGAACACCGGGGAGCTGTTTTTT
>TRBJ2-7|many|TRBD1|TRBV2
CASARDSFYEQYF
TGTGCCAGTGCCCGGGACAGCTTCTACGAGCAGTACTTC
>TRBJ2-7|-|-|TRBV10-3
CAISAEGQTYEQYF
TGTGCCATCAGTGCGGAAGGACAGACCTACGAGCAGTACTTC
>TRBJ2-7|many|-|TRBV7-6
CASSLGVGSGYEQYF
TGTGCCAGCAGCTTAGGGGTGGGGTCTGGGTACGAGCAGTACTTC
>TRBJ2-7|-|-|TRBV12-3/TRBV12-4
CASSLEGQFYGQYF
TGTGCCAGCAGTTTAGAGGGGCAGTTCTACGGGCAGTACTTC
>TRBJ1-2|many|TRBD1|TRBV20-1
CSAMGDRDYGYTF
TGCAGTGCTATGGGGGACAGGGACTATGGCTACACCTTC
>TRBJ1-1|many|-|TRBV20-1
CSATGDTEAFF
TGCAGTGCTACAGGGGACACTGAAGCTTTCTTT
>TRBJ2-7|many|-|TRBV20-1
CSARESSVGPRTYEQYF
TGCAGTGCTAGAGAATCGTCAGTGGGACCCAGAACCTACGAGCAGTACTTC